This record looks at one TCR beta chain sequence and its context. Germline V CDR1 and CDR2: SGHRS, YFSETQ. This CDR3 is 14 amino acids long. This sample was taken from a study of monozygotic twins with inflammatory bowel disease. TCRdb re-called the 5' RACE reads; every CDR3 protein appears as one record, without DNA. The table counts about 450,000 distinct CDR3 sequences; more than 2% lies in the top ten. Each donor supplied around 2.3 ml of blood. Sequencing was done on a sample of blood. This receptor was identified in a human donor with ulcerative colitis or Crohn's disease, or a healthy co-twin of an affected twin (not recorded which). This chain joins TRBV5-1 and TRBJ1-1; TCRdb indicates TRBD1, and absent DNA this call remains unverified. The CDR3 protein is CASSSSRANTEAFF. The full variable domain, in which reference TRBV5-1 and TRBJ1-1 provide the parts outside the CDR3, is KAGVTQTPRYLIKTRGQQVTLSCSPISGHRSVSWYQQTPGQGLQFLFEYFSETQRNKGNFPGRFSGRQFSNSRSEMNVSTLELGDSALYLCASSSSRANTEAFFGQGTRLTVV.